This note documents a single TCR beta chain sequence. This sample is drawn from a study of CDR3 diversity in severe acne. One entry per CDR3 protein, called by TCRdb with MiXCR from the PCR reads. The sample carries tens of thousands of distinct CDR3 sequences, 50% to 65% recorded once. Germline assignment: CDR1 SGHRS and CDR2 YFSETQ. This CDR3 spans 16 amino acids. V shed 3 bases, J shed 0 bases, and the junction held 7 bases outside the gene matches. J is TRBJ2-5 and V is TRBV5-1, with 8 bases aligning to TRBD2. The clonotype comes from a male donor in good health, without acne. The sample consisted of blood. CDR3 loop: CASSSGLVPYQETQYF. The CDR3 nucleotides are TGCGCCAGCAGCTCGGGACTAGTTCCGTACCAAGAGACCCAGTACTTC.